This T cell receptor (beta chain) was obtained from a study of T cell changes during pregnancy in multiple sclerosis. Concerning this clone: A read error may account for a junction end that differs from germline.

The CDR3 is 15 amino acids. Per the germline V gene, CDR1 is SGHVS and CDR2 is FNYEAQ. Measured with immunoSEQ multiplex PCR; TCRdb has only the in-frame clones, and not every one. The table records approximately 110,000 clones, approximately 89% of them present only once. This TCR came from a female donor with multiple sclerosis, enrolled in a pregnancy study. The V call is TRBV7-6, the J call TRBJ2-3, with D maybe TRBD2 (5 bases). Here the sequenced sample was peripheral blood, taken after pregnancy. CDR3 nucleotide sequence: TGTGCCAGCAGCCTAGCTTTGCGGGGCACAGATACGCAGTATTTT. Its protein product is CASSLALRGTDTQYF.